A selection of T cell receptor beta chains follows, all from one sample in a study of T cells in Graves' hyperthyroidism and ophthalmopathy. TCRdb processed the multiplex PCR reads anew with MiXCR; each CDR3 protein has one entry. The data show a few hundred thousand distinct CDR3 sequences, over 11% seen once. Sequenced input: blood. The receptors originated from a woman younger than 45 with Graves' hyperthyroidism that later progressed to Graves' ophthalmopathy. CDR3s include the opening cysteine and the closing phenylalanine or tryptophan. D genes are given only for firm matches. The size field is filled for only some rows; it gives once, few, many or a size class.

J gene,D gene,clone size,V gene,CDR3 DNA,CDR3 protein
TRBJ1-4,-,few,TRBV7-9,TGTGCCAGCAGCGGGGACACCCTTAATGAAAAACTGTTTTTT,CASSGDTLNEKLFF
TRBJ2-1,TRBD2,-,TRBV3-1,TGTGCCAGCAGCCAAGATGTGGCGGGAGCGGGGGGTGAGCAGTTCTTC,CASSQDVAGAGGEQFF
TRBJ1-4,-,once,TRBV3-1,TGTGCCAGCAGCATGAGGTTTTATTCAACTAATGAAAAACTGTTTTTT,CASSMRFYSTNEKLFF
TRBJ1-1,-,few,TRBV20-1,TGCAGTGCTAGAGATCGAGGCCCCCACAGGAACACTGAAGCTTTCTTT,CSARDRGPHRNTEAFF
TRBJ2-7,-,-,TRBV6-2/TRBV6-3,TGTGCCAGCACCAGATCCCAGGGGCAATCCTACGAGCAGTACTTC,CASTRSQGQSYEQYF
TRBJ1-2,-,many,TRBV2,TGTGCCAGCACGGGCAGGGTTGGCGGCTACACCTTC,CASTGRVGGYTF
TRBJ2-7,TRBD2,many,TRBV20-1,TGCAGTGCTGTTAGACCGGGACTAGCGGGTCCCGACTCCTACGAGCAGTACTTC,CSAVRPGLAGPDSYEQYF
TRBJ2-7,TRBD2,-,TRBV2,TGTGCCAGCAGTTCCGGGACTAGCGGGACGATCTACGAGCAGTACTTC,CASSSGTSGTIYEQYF
TRBJ2-1,TRBD2,many,TRBV6-1,TGTGCCAGCCACCCCTTGGGGCTAGCGGGAGTGAATGAGCAGTTCTTC,CASHPLGLAGVNEQFF
TRBJ2-2,-,many,TRBV12-3/TRBV12-4,TGTGCCAGCAGTTTAGCGCCGGGTAGGCAAGTAAGGGTCGGGGAGCTGTTTTTT,CASSLAPGRQVRVGELFF
TRBJ2-3,TRBD1,many,TRBV2,TGTGCCAGCGGCCAGGGACAGGGGATCGATACGCAGTATTTT,CASGQGQGIDTQYF
TRBJ1-2,-,-,TRBV6-4,TGTGCCAGCAGTGAGGGGCGGTCGGCGCGCGCCTATGGCTACACCTTC,CASSEGRSARAYGYTF
TRBJ2-1,-,many,TRBV6-2/TRBV6-3,TGTGCCAGCAGTCCCCGAGGGGAGGCACGCTACAATGAGCAGTTCTTC,CASSPRGEARYNEQFF
TRBJ2-7,-,-,TRBV7-9,TGTGCCAGCAGCTACTACGGGGGCGAGCAGTACTTC,CASSYYGGEQYF
TRBJ2-1,-,many,TRBV7-2,TGTGCCAGCAGCTTAGGTTGGGCCTACAATGAGCAGTTCTTC,CASSLGWAYNEQFF
TRBJ1-1,-,many,TRBV28,TGTGCCAGCAAAAAGAACACTGAAGCTTTCTTT,CASKKNTEAFF
TRBJ2-1,TRBD2,-,TRBV7-9,TGTGCCAGCAGCGCCCGCCGGAAGGCGGGAGGATTAGCGGGTGAGCAGTTCTTC,CASSARRKAGGLAGEQFF
TRBJ2-7,TRBD2,-,TRBV6-1,TGTGCCAGCAGCTCCGGGACTAGCGAGTACTCCTACGAGCAGTACTTC,CASSSGTSEYSYEQYF